The rows below give T cell receptor beta chains drawn from one sample of a study of cytomegalovirus exposure and HLA in healthy donors. Sequencing was performed with immunoSEQ multiplex PCR; in TCRdb, only in-frame clones are kept and a portion is missing. The sample includes about 140,000 clones, under 80% of them seen just once. Sequenced input: PBMCs. These receptors came from a woman in her forties or fifties in good health and CMV-seropositive. Each CDR3 is given with its conserved first and last residue. The size of a clone is reported for some rows only, either as once, few or many, or as a class for expanded clones.

size	V	J	CDR3
.	TRBV6-1	TRBJ2-5	CASSEAQAETQYF
.	TRBV14	TRBJ2-3	CASSLAGTRVGTDTQYF
.	TRBV6-1	TRBJ1-5	CASSGTVNQPQHF
.	TRBV6-1	TRBJ2-2	CASGASNTGELFF
.	TRBV9	TRBJ2-4	CASSVASGAKNIQYF
once	TRBV30	TRBJ2-3	CAWSHAGRGTQYF
.	TRBV5-1	TRBJ1-6	CASSTGGVAPLHF
once	TRBV6-1	TRBJ1-4	CASSERGTGDEKLFF
.	TRBV7-2	TRBJ2-1	CASSPRAIHEQFF
few	TRBV6-1	TRBJ1-4	CASSPGSGNEKLFF
once	TRBV7-6	TRBJ1-2	CASSLDGEGNYGYTF
.	TRBV5-1	TRBJ1-4	CASSSGTGDEKLFF
.	TRBV6-5	TRBJ2-5	CASRLFHRSGTQYF
.	TRBV29-1	TRBJ1-5	CSVSMGARQPQHF
.	TRBV28	TRBJ1-4	CASSEHSTNEKLFF
.	TRBV5-1	TRBJ1-2	CASSPTGNLYGYTF
.	TRBV18	TRBJ1-1	CASSPTGQGPDTEAFF
.	TRBV25-1	TRBJ1-1	CASSGPPGHRNTEAFF
.	TRBV9	TRBJ2-1	CASSGEVQGNFGNEQFF
.	TRBV29-1	TRBJ2-3	CSVGAGLGDTQYF
.	TRBV18	TRBJ1-1	CASSPGGGNTEAFF
.	TRBV21-1	TRBJ2-1	CASSKVVRTSCDNEQFF
.	TRBV7-2	TRBJ1-2	CASSPFPGQGINGYTF
.	TRBV2	TRBJ1-2	CASSEPRNYGYTF
few	TRBV18	TRBJ1-6	CASSPQDNSPLHF
.	TRBV11-2	TRBJ2-1	CASSFPGFEQFF
few	TRBV7-8	TRBJ2-7	CASSLDHSLSYEQYF
.	TRBV27	TRBJ1-5	CASSLPPTGTGVQPQHF
once	TRBV30	TRBJ2-3	CAWSDLSAGITDTQYF
once	TRBV29-1	TRBJ2-7	CSAGAGGAYEQYF
.	TRBV7-3	TRBJ2-5	CASSPRGGLVETQYF
.	TRBV2	TRBJ2-5	CASRPTGVETQYF
.	TRBV5-1	TRBJ2-1	CASTQNNEQFF
.	TRBV9	TRBJ1-2	CASSVSGGSGYTF
.	TRBV5-1	TRBJ1-3	CASSSQTGTGNTIYF
.	TRBV7-6	TRBJ2-7	CATLQAPSYEQYF
.	TRBV7-3	TRBJ2-1	CASSLYRGNEQFF
once	TRBV7-8	TRBJ1-2	CASSPGQSNYGYTF
.	TRBV7-9	TRBJ2-1	CASSRDRGYEQFF
.	TRBV28	TRBJ2-2	CASGGGPTGELFF
.	TRBV28	TRBJ1-2	CASSLLTGTGGFGYTF
.	TRBV5-6	TRBJ1-2	CASSPPPTANYGYTF
.	TRBV5-4	TRBJ2-1	CASSFGTRGANEQFF
.	TRBV7-9	TRBJ2-1	CASSLAKGIAGGPEQFF
.	TRBV7-6	TRBJ1-5	CASSLEQGALNQPQHF
.	TRBV6-1	TRBJ1-1	CASSDQGGNTEAFF
.	TRBV7-9	TRBJ2-1	CASSLIPSYNEQFF